The source of this T cell receptor beta chain is a study of blood T cells in healthy people across ages. Study conclusions and caveats: Any conclusive comparison of naive versus antigen-experienced cells was prevented by using unsorted PBMCs. Because donor CMV status was unknown, expanded clonotype changes were possibly confounded. With naive T cell percentage, TCR beta diversity showed a strong correlation.

A second PCR of roughly 7 to 11 cycles used a sample-barcoded 5' primer and a J-beta primer mix. MiXCR was run by TCRdb on the 5' RACE reads, yielding one entry per CDR3 protein. Seen here are roughly 1.5 million distinct CDR3 sequences, around 40% observed once, and the top ten hold around 4%. Germline loops: CDR1 LGHNA, CDR2 YSLEER. V dropped 2 bases and J dropped 7; count of bases not matched to a gene: 8. This CDR3 has 15 residues. Only a few counts were recorded for this clonotype. Its specificity is unknown. Input material: blood. This receptor was identified in a woman aged 18 to 35 in good health. The rearrangement links TRBV4-3 to TRBJ2-7; 10 bases agree with TRBD2. The DNA of the CDR3 is TGCGCCAGCAGCCAACACGGACTAGCGGTAAATGAGCAGTACTTC. Translated: CASSQHGLAVNEQYF.